This T cell receptor beta chain stems from a study of human T cells and chemical hapten exposure. Whole-study findings and limits: Patch test score rose with PT1 expanded TCR count, significant at thresholds 8, 16 and 32, not 4.

V lost 7 bases and J lost 8, with 21 bases in between. CDR3 length: 14 residues. Per germline, CDR1 SQVTM and CDR2 ANQGSEA. Unique molecular identifiers were attached to individual cDNA molecules within the library. Via MiXCR, TCRdb re-called the RACE reads, giving one row per CDR3 protein. This sample has 150,000 to 200,000 distinct CDR3 sequences, with more than 25% found just once. Regarding this clonotype: Its antigen is unidentified.

As to time point: pre-sensitization, week 0. Documented treatment: therapeutic diphenylcyclopropenone sensitization with weekly scalp DPC. Every donor had alopecia and was 18 to 70 years old; all were suitable for DPC. The J gene is TRBJ2-4, the V gene TRBV29-1; tentatively, D is TRBD2 (6 bases). The clonotype comes from a woman in her thirties with alopecia areata. Some clones in this sample may be carry-over from other donors' samples. Sequencing used whole blood, obtained in connection with sensitization to the hapten diphenylcyclopropenone (DPC). The CDR3 loop reads CSAGGAGREYIQYF. CDR3 in DNA: TGCAGCGCTGGAGGGGCGGGAAGAGAGTACATTCAGTACTTC.